This TCR beta chain originates from a study of shared clonotypes between healthy human individuals. Study overall: Every donor yielded three CD4 naive, three CD4 memory, two CD8 naive and one CD8 memory plate.

In the case of this clone: Its antigen is unidentified.

Study-level results: Lower generation probabilities were found for non-shared clonotypes than for those shared by all four donors. The study generally estimated greater richness for naive than memory subsets. Researchers sampled blood only, noting tissue repertoires likely differ.

Libraries were prepared by immunoSEQ multiplex PCR; TCRdb keeps only in-frame clonotypes and omits some of them. Of over a million clones in the sample, roughly 96% are singletons; the top ten hold more than 0.9%. This CDR3 comprises 14 residues. Trimming removed 0 bases at V and 4 bases at J, with 9 bases between. The germline V gene encodes CDR1 MNHEY and CDR2 SMNVEV (reference sequence). The sample taken for sequencing was naive CD4+ T cells sorted from blood. The subset is: CD45RA+ positively selected. This chain uses TRBV27 with TRBJ2-5; perhaps D is TRBD1 or TRBD2 (5 bases each). The receptor comes from a man younger than 40 in good health. CDR3 protein: CASSLSGVRETQYF. CDR3 bases: TGTGCCAGCAGTTTATCGGGGGTCAGAGAGACCCAGTACTTC.